This TCR beta chain stems from a study of blood T cell repertoires in COVID-19. Trimming took 4 bases from V and 6 from J; bases not matched to a gene: 1. The length of the CDR3 is 14 residues. Germline CDR1 reads SGHTA; CDR2 reads FQGTGA. Sequenced by immunoSEQ multiplex PCR; TCRdb stores in-frame clones only, minus some. The table has approximately 160,000 clones, approximately 81% seen once. The chain is built from TRBV7-3 and TRBJ1-6; 9 bases line up with TRBD1. The material sequenced was PBMCs or T cells enriched from blood (not recorded which). This clonotype was sampled from a woman aged 50 to 60 who had recovered from COVID-19. The DNA of the CDR3 is TGTGCCAGCAGCTCGACAGGGGGTAATTCACCCCTCCACTTT. Translated: CASSSTGGNSPLHF.